Sequencing of this T cell receptor (beta chain) was carried out in a study of blood T cell repertoires in COVID-19. Assay used: immunoSEQ multiplex PCR; TCRdb lists only in-frame clones, some missing. Among 150,000 to 160,000 clones listed, roughly 84% were seen once. The count of this clone is one. Germline-derived CDR1 and CDR2 are WSHSY and SAAADI. CDR3 length: 13 amino acids. V shed 3 bases and J shed 7 bases, with 10 bases lying between them. The TCR originated in a man aged 55-75 years with COVID-19, enrolled during active disease. Sequenced input: peripheral blood. The chain employs TRBV10-2 and TRBJ1-3; D unclear. CDR3 sequence (DNA): TGCGCCAGCAGTGAAGCCCCTCCGAACACCATATATTTT. This gives the protein CASSEAPPNTIYF.